Following are 20 T cell receptor beta chains from one sample sequenced in a study of beta chain features in type 1 diabetes. Reverse transcription of all isolated RNA meant that expressed TCRB transcripts were sequenced. This table comes from immunoSEQ multiplex PCR, and its TCRdb copy is limited to in-frame clones, with some not included. The sample includes 350,000 to 400,000 clones, approximately 15% of them seen just once. The sequencing sample was made of naive CD4+ T cells from blood. The source is a young woman in good health.

This clone was seen more than once but under ten times. V is TRBV27 and J is TRBJ2-5; a possible D gene is TRBD2 (5 bases). This CDR3 is 15 amino acids long. Per the germline V gene, CDR1 is MNHEY and CDR2 is SMNVEV (reference sequence). The germline V and J ends were trimmed by 1 base and 2 bases, with 11 bases remaining between them. In DNA form, the CDR3 reads TGTGCCAGCAGTTTATGGCGGGCTAATCAAGAGACCCAGTACTTC. It translates to CASSLWRANQETQYF.

The genes are TRBV19 and TRBJ2-5, with 10 bases that match TRBD2. The CDR3 is 13 amino acids. The germline V gene encodes CDR1 LNHDA and CDR2 SQIVND (reference sequence). The J segment lost 3 bases and the V segment lost 5 bases, leaving 0 bases of the junction unmatched. The CDR3 nucleotides are TGTGCCAGTAGTGGACTAGCGGAAGAGACCCAGTACTTC. It is translated as CASSGLAEETQYF.

This clone came up a few times. V and J are TRBV6-5 and TRBJ2-1; 9 nucleotides align to TRBD2. V lost 7 bases, J lost 7 bases, and 11 bases stayed unmatched. The germline CDR1 and CDR2 sequences are MNHEY and SVGAGI. The CDR3 loop spans 15 amino acids. CDR3 protein: CASTVETSGQNEQFF. CDR3 nucleotides: TGTGCCAGCACTGTTGAGACTAGCGGTCAAAATGAGCAGTTCTTC.

This sequence joins TRBV7-9 and TRBJ1-2; TRBD1 is a possible D gene (6 bases). V dropped 3 bases and J dropped 4 bases, with 9 bases sitting between them. CDR3 length: 13 residues. Germline V gives CDR1 SEHNR, CDR2 FQNEAQ (reference sequence). In nucleotides, the CDR3 is TGTGCCAGCAGCTTGTCAGGGGCCTATGGCTACACCTTC. Translating it yields CASSLSGAYGYTF.

The chain uses TRBV7-9 and TRBJ2-1; 10 positions match TRBD2. J lost 7 bases, V lost 10 bases, and 7 bases had no gene match. The germline V gene encodes CDR1 SEHNR and CDR2 FQNEAQ (reference sequence). CDR3 length: 13 amino acids. The CDR3 protein is CANGASGSNEQFF. CDR3 in DNA: TGTGCCAACGGGGCTAGCGGGAGTAATGAGCAGTTCTTC.

The chain is built from TRBV2 and TRBJ2-7, with TRBD1 identical over 8 bases. V lost 8 bases, J lost 4 bases, and 13 bases stayed unmatched. This CDR3 has 15 residues. Germline lookup yields CDR1 SNHLY and CDR2 FYNNEI. The CDR3 bases are TGTGCCAGCGGACAGTACGGACAGGGATCTTACGAGCAGTACTTC. Its protein product is CASGQYGQGSYEQYF.

The rearrangement links TRBV30 to TRBJ2-3; TRBD2 matches 7 bases. In germline, CDR1 is GTSNPN, CDR2 SVGIG (reference sequence). The CDR3 has 15 residues. Trimming removed 1 base from V and 5 bases from J; junction bases left unmatched: 9. Written as DNA, the CDR3 is TGTGCCTGGAGTGGGGTCGGGAGGCCGGGAGATACGCAGTATTTT. Translation: CAWSGVGRPGDTQYF.

CDR3 sequence: CAWMTSGYGTGELFF. CDR3 nucleotides: TGTGCCTGGATGACTAGCGGGTATGGCACCGGGGAGCTGTTTTTT. The gene calls are TRBV30 and TRBJ2-2; 10 bases fit TRBD2. This CDR3 is built from 15 residues. V was clipped by 4 bases and J by 4 bases; unmatched bases: 6. Per germline, CDR1 GTSNPN and CDR2 SVGIG (reference sequence).

This clone was seen a few times. The chain uses TRBV7-2 and TRBJ2-5, with D maybe TRBD1 (6 bases). The V end was cut by 3 bases, the J end by 2 bases, with 13 bases between. The CDR3 loop spans 15 amino acids. From germline, CDR1 is SGHTA and CDR2 FQGNSA. The CDR3 loop is CASSLDRDVQETQYF. As DNA, the CDR3 is TGTGCCAGCAGCTTGGACAGAGACGTTCAAGAGACCCAGTACTTC.

This clone came up a few times. This CDR3 reads CSVEDLRGREWWEEQFF. Here the CDR3 DNA reads TGCAGCGTTGAAGATCTTCGGGGCCGGGAGTGGTGGGAGGAGCAGTTCTTC. The chain has TRBV29-1 and TRBJ2-1; a possible D gene is TRBD2 (6 bases). The germline V gene has CDR1 SQVTM and CDR2 ANQGSEA. The CDR3 totals 17 residues. V was trimmed by 0 bases and J by 10 bases, leaving 25 bases between them.

This rearrangement joins TRBV6-1 to TRBJ2-5; unclear D gene. The ends were cut back, 1 base at V and 1 base at J, with 7 bases in the middle. CDR1 and CDR2 from the germline V gene are MNHNS and SASEGT. The CDR3 extends over 14 amino acids. CDR3 in DNA: TGTGCCAGCAGTGAAGATCCGGTCCAAGAGACCCAGTACTTC. Amino acids: CASSEDPVQETQYF.

There are a few counts of this clone. This rearrangement joins TRBV30 to TRBJ2-1; TRBD2 matches at 8 bases. Germline V CDR1 and CDR2: GTSNPN, SVGIG (reference sequence). The CDR3 runs 14 residues. J gave up 7 bases and V 1 base, and 6 bases lay outside the gene matches. CDR3 DNA sequence: TGTGCCTGGAGTGCTACAGGACTAGCTAATGAGCAGTTCTTC. Residues: CAWSATGLANEQFF.

This clone showed up just a few times. CDR3 sequence: CASSKIRTGAYEQYF. Written as DNA, the CDR3 is TGTGCCAGCAGCAAGATCCGAACGGGAGCCTACGAGCAGTACTTC. The gene calls are TRBV11-2 and TRBJ2-7; a weak D match, TRBD2 (6 bases). The CDR3 has 15 amino acids. V was shortened by 5 bases and J by 2 bases, with 16 bases between the two germline ends. CDR1 is SGHAT and CDR2 is FQNNGV in the germline V gene.

The chain is built from TRBV7-9 and TRBJ2-7, with 9 bases aligning to TRBD2. The ends lost 6 bases at V and 4 bases at J; junction bases unmatched: 10. CDR1 is SEHNR, CDR2 FQNEAQ, per germline (reference sequence). This CDR3 comprises 15 residues. The CDR3 nucleotides read TGTGCCAGCAGAAATAGCGGGAGTCGAGGATACGAGCAGTACTTC. It codes for CASRNSGSRGYEQYF.

This clone occurred a few times. The rearrangement uses TRBV7-2 and TRBJ1-5, with 8 bases aligning to TRBD1. The germline V gene encodes CDR1 SGHTA and CDR2 FQGNSA. Trimming took 1 base from V and 7 from J; bases not matched to a gene: 6. The CDR3 is 15 residues long. The CDR3 region is CASSLGQGRYQPQHF. DNA for the CDR3: TGTGCCAGCAGCTTAGGACAGGGGAGGTACCAGCCCCAGCATTTT.

The sample holds a few counts of this clone. The J gene is TRBJ2-7, the V gene TRBV6-6; D might be TRBD2 (6 bases). The germline gives CDR1 MNHNY, CDR2 SVGAGI (reference sequence). V was shortened by 4 bases and J by 4 bases, with 14 bases between the two germline ends. This CDR3 has 14 residues. The DNA for the CDR3 is TGTGCCAGCAGTTCGGGGGAAGTTGGGTACGAGCAGTACTTC. Protein: CASSSGEVGYEQYF.

This clone was seen only a few times. CDR3 nucleotides: TGTGCCAGCAGCCAAGTAATGAACACTGAAGCTTTCTTT. As protein: CASSQVMNTEAFF. The J gene is TRBJ1-1, the V gene TRBV4-2; no reliable D call. CDR1 and CDR2 (germline): LGHNA, YNFKEQ. V lost 1 base, J lost 0 bases, and 3 bases lay in between. The CDR3 has 13 amino acids.

This clone was detected only a few times. The chain recombines TRBV30 with TRBJ1-5; D is uncertain. The CDR3 contains 13 residues. Germline V gene sequence: CDR1 GTSNPN, CDR2 SVGIG (reference sequence). Trimming shortened V by 1 base and J by 3 bases, and 7 bases separated the two germline ends. The CDR3, as DNA: TGTGCCTGGAGTGGGCAGAACAATCAGCCCCAGCATTTT. Translating gives CAWSGQNNQPQHF.

Only a few counts were recorded for this clone. The gene calls are TRBV7-9 and TRBJ2-4, with 11 bases that match TRBD2. CDR1 is SEHNR, CDR2 FQNEAQ, per germline (reference sequence). The CDR3 runs to 16 residues. V dropped 5 bases and J dropped 8; count of bases not matched to a gene: 11. The DNA of the CDR3 is TGTGCCAGCAGCCCCCGCTTCGGGACTAGCGGTGACATTCAGTACTTC. This encodes CASSPRFGTSGDIQYF. The whole variable domain, filled in from reference TRBV7-9 and TRBJ2-4, reads DTGVSQNPRHKITKRGQNVTFRCDPISEHNRLYWYRQTLGQGPEFLTYFQNEAQLEKSRLLSDRFSAERPKGSFSTLEIQRTEQGDSAMYLCASSPRFGTSGDIQYFGAGTRLSVL.

This clone was counted a few times. This CDR3 reads CSVVDATGGQPQHF. The CDR3 DNA reads TGCAGCGTTGTTGACGCGACAGGGGGTCAGCCCCAGCATTTT. The rearrangement links TRBV29-1 to TRBJ1-5, with TRBD1 matching over 9 bases. Germline V gene sequence: CDR1 SQVTM, CDR2 ANQGSEA. This CDR3 region has 14 residues. With V trimmed by 4 bases and J by 6 bases, 7 bases remained unmatched.